This record looks at one T cell receptor beta chain sequence and its context. Its antigen remains unidentified. The CDR3 is 14 residues long. Germline V gene sequence: CDR1 SGHTA, CDR2 FQGTGA. V was pared by 2 bases and J by 0 bases, with 7 bases between. The data stem from a study of CD8 T cells in ankylosing spondylitis. Study results and limitations: Reportedly, disease-linked clones are significantly enriched in ankylosing spondylitis patients' matched synovial fluid.

TCRdb recomputed calls from the 5' RACE reads with MiXCR, one row per CDR3 protein. The data hold approximately 140,000 distinct CDR3 sequences, with more than 40% observed a single time. This receptor was identified in a male donor with ankylosing spondylitis. This rearrangement joins TRBV7-3 to TRBJ2-5; perhaps TRBD1 as D (6 bases). Sequences were obtained from synovial fluid, either unsorted or a sorted T cell fraction (not recorded which). CDR3 DNA: TGTGCCAGCAGCTTACAGGGGAACCAAGAGACCCAGTACTTC. Protein sequence: CASSLQGNQETQYF.